This TCR beta chain was recorded in a study of spatial heterogeneity in lung cancer. For the study at large: Detected sequences consistently included more beta-chain ones than alpha-chain ones.

The germline gives CDR1 SEHNR, CDR2 FQNEAQ (reference sequence). The CDR3 extends over 19 amino acids. Germline trimming cut 4 bases from V and 0 bases from J; bases unmatched to any gene: 12. Each TCR cDNA molecule bore a unique molecular identifier. TCRdb ran MiXCR on the 5' RACE reads and lists one entry per CDR3 protein. The sample shows about 92,000 distinct CDR3 sequences, approximately 12% of them seen only once. Time point described: sample taken at primary tumor resection. The donor group consisted of roughly 70 patients who had untreated, early-stage non-small cell lung cancer. Unsorted samples of tumor, nontumor lung or frozen PBMC had their whole RNA sequenced.

The chain employs TRBV7-9 and TRBJ2-3, with 11 bases matching TRBD2. The specimen was PBMCs, collected at surgery. This TCR derives from a male donor with early-stage non-small cell lung cancer. The CDR3: CASSSLLAGGPESTDTQYF. The CDR3 nucleotides are TGTGCCAGCAGCTCTCTCTTAGCGGGAGGGCCGGAAAGCACAGATACGCAGTATTTT. Full variable domain (outside the CDR3, taken from reference TRBV7-9 and TRBJ2-3): DTGVSQNPRHKITKRGQNVTFRCDPISEHNRLYWYRQTLGQGPEFLTYFQNEAQLEKSRLLSDRFSAERPKGSFSTLEIQRTEQGDSAMYLCASSSLLAGGPESTDTQYFGPGTRLTVL.